A selection of T cell receptor beta chains follows, all from one sample in a study of T cell responses to AZD1222 COVID-19 vaccine. Clones were sequenced by immunoSEQ multiplex PCR, and TCRdb holds only the in-frame ones, with some missing. The table records 150,000 to 200,000 clones, around 94% of them present only once. The sequencing used peripheral blood, collected on day 0 of AZD1222 vaccination. Source of these receptors: an adult in good health. Each CDR3 is given with its conserved first and last residue. Each record gives: CDR3 protein, CDR3 DNA, clone size, D gene, J gene, V gene. D genes are given only for firm matches. Where a row states a size, it is once, few, many or the class of an expanded clone; other rows omit it.

CDR3: CASSLGQVYNSPLHF; DNA: TGTGCCAGCAGTCTCGGACAGGTCTATAATTCACCCCTCCACTTT; size: .; D: TRBD1; J: TRBJ1-6; V: TRBV2
CDR3: CASSLGKNQPQHF; DNA: TGCGCCAGCAGCCTGGGGAAGAATCAGCCCCAGCATTTT; size: .; D: .; J: TRBJ1-5; V: TRBV4-1
CDR3: CASIGSSGNTIYF; DNA: TGTGCCAGTATAGGGTCCTCTGGAAACACCATATATTTT; size: .; D: .; J: TRBJ1-3; V: TRBV19
CDR3: CASATRGENTEAFF; DNA: TGTGCCAGCGCAACTCGGGGGGAGAACACTGAAGCTTTCTTT; size: .; D: .; J: TRBJ1-1; V: TRBV18
CDR3: CASSSQTGFNQPQHF; DNA: TGTGCCAGCAGCTCCCAGACAGGCTTCAATCAGCCCCAGCATTTT; size: once; D: .; J: TRBJ1-5; V: TRBV7-2
CDR3: CASGTGDNEQFF; DNA: TGCGCCAGCGGGACAGGGGACAATGAGCAGTTCTTC; size: .; D: TRBD1; J: TRBJ2-1; V: TRBV4-1
CDR3: CASSVISATDTQYF; DNA: TGTGCCAGCAGTGTGATTTCGGCCACAGATACGCAGTATTTT; size: .; D: .; J: TRBJ2-3; V: TRBV5-4
CDR3: CASSEYPPNVLTF; DNA: TGTGCCAGCAGTGAATACCCCCCCAACGTCCTGACTTTC; size: .; D: .; J: TRBJ2-6; V: TRBV25-1
CDR3: CASSEEEGTSYEQYF; DNA: TGTGCCAGCAGTGAAGAGGAGGGAACCTCCTACGAGCAGTACTTC; size: .; D: .; J: TRBJ2-7; V: TRBV6-1
CDR3: CASSLDRAPNSPLHF; DNA: TGTGCCAGCAGCTTAGACCGGGCCCCCAATTCACCCCTCCACTTT; size: .; D: .; J: TRBJ1-6; V: TRBV11-2
CDR3: CASSRSGRSTGELFF; DNA: TGCGCCAGCAGCCGTAGCGGGAGGTCCACCGGGGAGCTGTTTTTT; size: .; D: TRBD2; J: TRBJ2-2; V: TRBV5-1
CDR3: CATRLPNQPQHF; DNA: TGTGCCACAAGACTGCCGAATCAGCCCCAGCATTTT; size: .; D: .; J: TRBJ1-5; V: TRBV15
CDR3: CSAVWGDGYTF; DNA: TGCAGTGCTGTATGGGGAGATGGCTACACCTTC; size: .; D: .; J: TRBJ1-2; V: TRBV20-1
CDR3: CASSQRSPREPF; DNA: TGCGCCAGCAGTCAGCGGAGTCCCCGAGAACCCTTT; size: .; D: .; J: TRBJ1-3; V: TRBV23-1
CDR3: CASSSPEVAEQFF; DNA: TGTGCCAGCAGCTCTCCGGAGGTCGCCGAGCAGTTCTTC; size: once; D: .; J: TRBJ2-1; V: TRBV7-3
CDR3: CASSITTGDQPQHF; DNA: TGTGCCAGTAGTATCACGACAGGGGATCAGCCCCAGCATTTT; size: .; D: TRBD1; J: TRBJ1-5; V: TRBV19
CDR3: CASSLAGTERNTIYF; DNA: TGCGCCAGCAGCTTGGCCGGGACGGAAAGAAACACCATATATTTT; size: once; D: .; J: TRBJ1-3; V: TRBV5-1
CDR3: CATCGREIKHFKYQETQYF; DNA: TGTGCCACCTGCGGCAGGGAGATAAAGCATTTTAAGTACCAAGAGACCCAGTACTTC; size: once; D: .; J: TRBJ2-5; V: TRBV19
CDR3: CASSDTDRGNEAFF; DNA: TGTGCCAGCAGTGACACGGACAGGGGGAATGAAGCTTTCTTT; size: few; D: TRBD1; J: TRBJ1-1; V: TRBV6-4
CDR3: CASSHRQDVLPLHF; DNA: TGTGCCAGCAGCCACCGGCAGGACGTATTACCCCTCCACTTT; size: .; D: .; J: TRBJ1-6; V: TRBV3-1/TRBV3-2
CDR3: CASSLETTYGYTF; DNA: TGTGCCAGCTCCCTAGAAACTACCTATGGCTACACCTTC; size: .; D: .; J: TRBJ1-2; V: TRBV18
CDR3: CASSYSRGTSGSIVDTQYF; DNA: TGTGCCAGCAGTTACTCGCGGGGGACTAGCGGGAGTATCGTAGATACGCAGTATTTT; size: once; D: TRBD2; J: TRBJ2-3; V: TRBV6-2/TRBV6-3
CDR3: CASSLGSGLYNEQFF; DNA: TGTGCCAGCAGCTTAGGTTCGGGACTGTACAATGAGCAGTTCTTC; size: .; D: .; J: TRBJ2-1; V: TRBV7-9
CDR3: CASSPVPGTSGKGQYF; DNA: TGTGCCAGCTCACCCGTTCCCGGGACTAGCGGGAAAGGGCAGTATTTT; size: .; D: TRBD2; J: TRBJ2-3; V: TRBV18
CDR3: CASMSVGTAGANVLTF; DNA: TGTGCCAGCATGTCAGTAGGGACAGCTGGGGCCAACGTCCTGACTTTC; size: .; D: TRBD1; J: TRBJ2-6; V: TRBV27
CDR3: CASSESQQTYEQYF; DNA: TGCGCCAGCAGTGAGTCCCAACAGACCTACGAGCAGTACTTC; size: .; D: .; J: TRBJ2-7; V: TRBV10-2
CDR3: CSVVAPGETQYF; DNA: TGCAGCGTTGTAGCGCCGGGGGAGACCCAGTACTTC; size: .; D: .; J: TRBJ2-5; V: TRBV29-1
CDR3: CATRRQAGDEQYF; DNA: TGTGCCACCAGGAGACAGGCGGGCGACGAGCAGTACTTC; size: .; D: .; J: TRBJ2-7; V: TRBV15
CDR3: CASREYPGQGIQPQHF; DNA: TGTGCCAGCAGGGAATATCCGGGACAGGGGATTCAGCCCCAGCATTTT; size: .; D: TRBD1; J: TRBJ1-5; V: TRBV2
CDR3: CASRLGRGLDTF; DNA: TGTGCCTCACGTTTGGGCAGGGGGCTGGACACCTTC; size: few; D: TRBD1; J: TRBJ1-2; V: TRBV30
CDR3: CASSPGGTEAFF; DNA: TGTGCCAGCAGCCCCGGAGGCACTGAAGCTTTCTTT; size: .; D: .; J: TRBJ1-1; V: TRBV28
CDR3: CASSQPGLADINEQFF; DNA: TGTGCCAGCAGCCAACCGGGACTAGCGGACATCAATGAGCAGTTCTTC; size: .; D: TRBD2; J: TRBJ2-1; V: TRBV4-2
CDR3: CASSARGTLNTEAFF; DNA: TGTGCCAGCAGCGCCCGGGGCACTTTGAACACTGAAGCTTTCTTT; size: .; D: .; J: TRBJ1-1; V: TRBV6-5
CDR3: CASGTRGQQPQHF; DNA: TGTGCCAGCGGTACCAGGGGGCAACAGCCCCAGCATTTT; size: .; D: TRBD1; J: TRBJ1-5; V: TRBV7-2
CDR3: CASGLAGQTYNEQFF; DNA: TGCGCCAGCGGGCTAGCGGGACAAACCTACAATGAGCAGTTCTTC; size: .; D: TRBD2; J: TRBJ2-1; V: TRBV5-1
CDR3: CAARGTNEKLFF; DNA: TGTGCCGCCAGGGGAACTAATGAAAAACTGTTTTTT; size: .; D: .; J: TRBJ1-4; V: TRBV10-3
CDR3: CASSLGPAQEAFF; DNA: TGCGCCAGCAGTTTGGGACCTGCTCAGGAGGCTTTCTTT; size: .; D: .; J: TRBJ1-1; V: TRBV5-1
CDR3: CASSMEAGSSYEQYF; DNA: TGTGCCAGTAGTATGGAAGCGGGCAGCTCCTACGAGCAGTACTTC; size: .; D: .; J: TRBJ2-7; V: TRBV19
CDR3: CAWSVGGDYMDTEAFF; DNA: TGTGCCTGGAGTGTGGGGGGGGATTATATGGACACTGAAGCTTTCTTT; size: few; D: .; J: TRBJ1-1; V: TRBV30
CDR3: CASSLGSTNYGYTF; DNA: TGTGCCAGCAGCTTGGGCAGCACTAACTATGGCTACACCTTC; size: .; D: .; J: TRBJ1-2; V: TRBV5-5
CDR3: CASGLTGQAESRAKNIQYF; DNA: TGTGCTAGTGGTTTGACAGGACAGGCGGAAAGTAGGGCCAAAAACATTCAGTACTTC; size: .; D: TRBD1; J: TRBJ2-4; V: TRBV12-5
CDR3: CASRADASSGNTIYF; DNA: TGTGCCAGCAGAGCGGACGCTAGCTCTGGAAACACCATATATTTT; size: few; D: .; J: TRBJ1-3; V: TRBV28
CDR3: CASSQRQGDTGELFF; DNA: TGCGCCAGCAGCCAAAGGCAGGGCGACACCGGGGAGCTGTTTTTT; size: .; D: .; J: TRBJ2-2; V: TRBV4-1
CDR3: CAWSVLGAGGEKLFF; DNA: TGTGCCTGGAGTGTACTAGGGGCGGGGGGCGAAAAACTGTTTTTT; size: once; D: .; J: TRBJ1-4; V: TRBV30
CDR3: CASSPWDGFGYTF; DNA: TGTGCCAGCAGCCCGTGGGACGGCTTTGGCTACACCTTC; size: .; D: .; J: TRBJ1-2; V: TRBV7-2